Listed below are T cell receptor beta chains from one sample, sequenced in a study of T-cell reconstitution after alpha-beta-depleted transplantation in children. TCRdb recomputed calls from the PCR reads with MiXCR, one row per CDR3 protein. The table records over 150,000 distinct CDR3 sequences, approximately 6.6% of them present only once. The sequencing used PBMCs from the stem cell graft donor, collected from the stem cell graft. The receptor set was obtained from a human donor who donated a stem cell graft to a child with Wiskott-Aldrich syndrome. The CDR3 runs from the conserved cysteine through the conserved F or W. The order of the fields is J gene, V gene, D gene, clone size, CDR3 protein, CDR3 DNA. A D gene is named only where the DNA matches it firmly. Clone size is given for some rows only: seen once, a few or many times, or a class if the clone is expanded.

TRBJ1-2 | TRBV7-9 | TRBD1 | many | CASSEWDREDYGYTF | TGTGCCAGCAGCGAATGGGACAGGGAGGACTATGGCTACACCTTC
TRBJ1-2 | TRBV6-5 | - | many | CASSYTGTESRMYGYTF | TGTGCCAGCAGTTACACGGGGACGGAGTCCAGGATGTATGGCTACACCTTC
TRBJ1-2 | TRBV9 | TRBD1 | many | CASSPRTGVAHGYTF | TGTGCCAGCAGCCCCCGGACAGGGGTAGCTCATGGCTACACCTTC
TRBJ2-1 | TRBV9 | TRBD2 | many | CASSLMRTSGYNEQFF | TGTGCCAGCAGCCTAATGAGGACTAGCGGCTACAATGAGCAGTTCTTC
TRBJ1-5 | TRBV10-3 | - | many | CAISEQGLGSQPQHF | TGTGCCATCAGTGAGCAGGGCCTGGGAAGTCAGCCCCAGCATTTT
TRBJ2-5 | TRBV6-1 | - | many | CASSDYGETQYF | TGTGCCAGCAGTGATTATGGAGAGACCCAGTACTTC
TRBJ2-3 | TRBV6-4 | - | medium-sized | CASSDGGSSTDTQYF | TGTGCCAGCAGTGACGGGGGATCTAGCACAGATACGCAGTATTTT
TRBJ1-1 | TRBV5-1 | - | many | CASSFNRETEAFF | TGCGCCAGCAGCTTTAATCGGGAGACTGAAGCTTTCTTT
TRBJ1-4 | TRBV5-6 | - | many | CASSAQPNEKLFF | TGTGCCAGCAGCGCTCAGCCTAATGAAAAACTGTTTTTT
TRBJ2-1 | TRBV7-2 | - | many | CASSLAPTSSHEQFF | TGTGCCAGCAGCTTAGCACCGACTAGTAGCCATGAGCAGTTCTTC
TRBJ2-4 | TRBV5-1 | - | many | CASSFGGEAKNIQYF | TGCGCCAGCAGCTTTGGTGGAGAAGCCAAAAACATTCAGTACTTC
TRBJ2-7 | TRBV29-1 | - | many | CSVDLGDEQYF | TGCAGCGTTGACCTGGGGGACGAGCAGTACTTC
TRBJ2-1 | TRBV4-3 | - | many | CASSQEGPDNEQFF | TGCGCCAGCAGCCAAGAAGGGCCGGACAATGAGCAGTTCTTC
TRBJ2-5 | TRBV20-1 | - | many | CSAPDGQETQYF | TGCAGTGCTCCGGACGGACAAGAGACCCAGTACTTC
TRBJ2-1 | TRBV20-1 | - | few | CSARARYNEQFF | TGCAGTGCTAGAGCTAGGTATAATGAGCAGTTCTTC
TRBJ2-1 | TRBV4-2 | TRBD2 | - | CASSQAATSGGAHEQFF | TGTGCCAGCAGCCAAGCCGCCACTAGCGGGGGGGCCCATGAGCAGTTCTTC
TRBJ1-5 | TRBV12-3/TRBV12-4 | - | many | CASTSSGRRSQPQHF | TGTGCCAGCACCTCATCTGGACGGAGAAGTCAGCCCCAGCATTTT
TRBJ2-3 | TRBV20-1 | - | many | CSARWGADTQYF | TGCAGTGCTAGATGGGGGGCAGATACGCAGTATTTT
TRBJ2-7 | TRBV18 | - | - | CASSSIRDTYEQYF | TGTGCCAGCTCTTCCATAAGGGACACCTACGAGCAGTACTTC
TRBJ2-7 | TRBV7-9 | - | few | CASSEDSSYEQYF | TGTGCCAGCAGCGAGGACAGCTCCTACGAGCAGTACTTC
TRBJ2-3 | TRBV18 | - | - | CASSPNSADTQYF | TGTGCCAGCTCACCAAATTCGGCAGATACGCAGTATTTT
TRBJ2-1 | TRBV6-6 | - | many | CASSYGNEQFF | TGTGCCAGCAGTTACGGAAATGAGCAGTTCTTC
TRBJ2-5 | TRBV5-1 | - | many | CASSLEAWETQYF | TGCGCCAGCAGCTTGGAGGCCTGGGAGACCCAGTACTTC
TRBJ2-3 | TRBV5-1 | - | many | CASSSREPTDTQYF | TGCGCCAGCAGCTCCAGGGAACCCACAGATACGCAGTATTTT
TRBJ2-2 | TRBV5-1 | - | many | CASSPTGGSGELFF | TGCGCCAGCAGTCCCACTGGGGGATCCGGGGAGCTGTTTTTT
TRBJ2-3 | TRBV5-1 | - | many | CASSLEGGITDTQYF | TGCGCCAGCAGCTTGGAGGGGGGGATCACAGATACGCAGTATTTT
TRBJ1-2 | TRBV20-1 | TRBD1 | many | CSAGRQGGNYGYTF | TGCAGTGCTGGCCGACAGGGGGGGAACTATGGCTACACCTTC